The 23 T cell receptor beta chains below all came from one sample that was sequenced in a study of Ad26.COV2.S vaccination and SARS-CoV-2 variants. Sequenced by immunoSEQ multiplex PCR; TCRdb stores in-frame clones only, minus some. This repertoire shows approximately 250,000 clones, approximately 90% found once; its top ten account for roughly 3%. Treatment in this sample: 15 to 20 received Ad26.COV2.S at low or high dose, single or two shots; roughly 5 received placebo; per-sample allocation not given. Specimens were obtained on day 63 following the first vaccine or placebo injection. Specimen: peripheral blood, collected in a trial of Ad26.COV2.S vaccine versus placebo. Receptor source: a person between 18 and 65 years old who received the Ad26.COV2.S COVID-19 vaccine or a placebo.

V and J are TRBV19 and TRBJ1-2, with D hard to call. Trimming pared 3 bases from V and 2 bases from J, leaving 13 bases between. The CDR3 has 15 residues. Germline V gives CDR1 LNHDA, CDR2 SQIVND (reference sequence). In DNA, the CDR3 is TGTGCCAGTAGTATTTCGGGCAGTTCGAACTATGGCTACACCTTC. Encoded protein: CASSISGSSNYGYTF.

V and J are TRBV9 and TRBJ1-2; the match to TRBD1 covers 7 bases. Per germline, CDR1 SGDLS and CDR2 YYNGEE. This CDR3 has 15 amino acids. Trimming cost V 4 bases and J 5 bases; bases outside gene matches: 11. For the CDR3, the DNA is TGTGCCAGCAGCCCCAGACAGGGATCGTGGTATGGCTACACCTTC. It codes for CASSPRQGSWYGYTF.

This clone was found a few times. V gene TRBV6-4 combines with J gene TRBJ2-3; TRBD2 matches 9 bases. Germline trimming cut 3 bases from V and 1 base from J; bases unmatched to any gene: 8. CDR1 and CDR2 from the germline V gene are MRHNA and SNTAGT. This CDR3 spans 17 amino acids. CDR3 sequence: CASSEFPAGGRTDTQYF. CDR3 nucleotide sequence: TGTGCCAGCAGTGAATTTCCAGCGGGAGGTCGCACAGATACGCAGTATTTT.

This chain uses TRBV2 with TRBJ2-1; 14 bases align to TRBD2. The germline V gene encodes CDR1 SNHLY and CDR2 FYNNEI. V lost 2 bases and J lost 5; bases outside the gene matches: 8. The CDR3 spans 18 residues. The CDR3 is CASSEWYGTSGSNNEQFF. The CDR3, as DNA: TGTGCCAGCAGTGAATGGTACGGGACTAGCGGGAGTAACAATGAGCAGTTCTTC.

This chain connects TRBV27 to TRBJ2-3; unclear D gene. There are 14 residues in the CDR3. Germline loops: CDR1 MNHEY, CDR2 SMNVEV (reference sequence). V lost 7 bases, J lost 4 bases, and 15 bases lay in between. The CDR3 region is CASTSYQRSDTQYF. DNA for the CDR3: TGTGCCAGCACTTCTTACCAACGATCAGATACGCAGTATTTT.

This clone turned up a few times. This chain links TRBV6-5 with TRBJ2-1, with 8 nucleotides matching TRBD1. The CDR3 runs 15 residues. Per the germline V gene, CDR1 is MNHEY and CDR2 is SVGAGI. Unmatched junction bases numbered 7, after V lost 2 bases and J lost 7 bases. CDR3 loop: CASSYDDRGLNEQFF. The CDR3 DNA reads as TGTGCCAGCAGTTACGACGACAGGGGACTTAATGAGCAGTTCTTC.

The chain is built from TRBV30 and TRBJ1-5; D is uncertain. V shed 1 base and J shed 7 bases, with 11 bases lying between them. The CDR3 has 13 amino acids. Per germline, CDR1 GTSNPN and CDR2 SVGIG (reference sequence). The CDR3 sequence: CAWSGGGPQPQHF. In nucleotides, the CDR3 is TGTGCCTGGAGTGGAGGAGGGCCCCAGCCCCAGCATTTT.

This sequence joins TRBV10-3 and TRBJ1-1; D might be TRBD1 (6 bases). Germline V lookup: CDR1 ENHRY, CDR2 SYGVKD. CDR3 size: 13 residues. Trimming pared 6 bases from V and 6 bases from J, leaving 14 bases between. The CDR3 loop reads CAIRHRDNSEAFF. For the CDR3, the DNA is TGTGCCATCAGACACAGGGATAACTCTGAAGCTTTCTTT.

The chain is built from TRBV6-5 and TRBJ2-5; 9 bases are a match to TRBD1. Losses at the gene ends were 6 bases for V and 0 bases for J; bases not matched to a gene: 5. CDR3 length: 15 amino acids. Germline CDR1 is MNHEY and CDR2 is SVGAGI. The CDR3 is CASSPDRGYQETQYF. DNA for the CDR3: TGTGCCAGCAGCCCCGACAGGGGGTACCAAGAGACCCAGTACTTC.

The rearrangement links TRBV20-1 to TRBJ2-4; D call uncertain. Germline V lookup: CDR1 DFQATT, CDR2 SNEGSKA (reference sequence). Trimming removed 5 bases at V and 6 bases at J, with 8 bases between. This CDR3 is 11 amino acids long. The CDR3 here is CSAALGNIQYF. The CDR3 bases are TGCAGTGCTGCCCTCGGAAACATTCAGTACTTC.

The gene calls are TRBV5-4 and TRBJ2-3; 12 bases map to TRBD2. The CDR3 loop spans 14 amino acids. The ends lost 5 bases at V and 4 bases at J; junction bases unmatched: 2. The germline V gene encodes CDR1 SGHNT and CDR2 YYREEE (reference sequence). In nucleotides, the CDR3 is TGTGCCAGCAGGCTAGCGGGGGGGGCAGATACGCAGTATTTT. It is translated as CASRLAGGADTQYF. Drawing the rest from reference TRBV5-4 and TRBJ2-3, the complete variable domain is ETGVTQSPTHLIKTRGQQVTLRCSSQSGHNTVSWYQQALGQGPQFIFQYYREEENGRGNFPPRFSGLQFPNYSSELNVNALELDDSALYLCASRLAGGADTQYFGPGTRLTVL.

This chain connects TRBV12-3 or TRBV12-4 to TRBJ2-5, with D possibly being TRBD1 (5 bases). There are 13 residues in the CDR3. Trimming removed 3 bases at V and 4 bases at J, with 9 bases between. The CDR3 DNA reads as TGTGCCAGCAGTTTTCAGGGTGTAGAGACCCAGTACTTC. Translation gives CASSFQGVETQYF.

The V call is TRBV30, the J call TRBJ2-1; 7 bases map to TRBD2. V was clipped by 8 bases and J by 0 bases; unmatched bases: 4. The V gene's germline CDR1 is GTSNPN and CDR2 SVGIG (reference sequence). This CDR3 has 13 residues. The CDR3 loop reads CAGRDYSYNEQFF. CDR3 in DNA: TGTGCCGGAAGGGACTACTCCTACAATGAGCAGTTCTTC. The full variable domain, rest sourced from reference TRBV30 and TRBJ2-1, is SQTIHQWPATLVQPVGSPLSLECTVEGTSNPNLYWYRQAAGRGLQLLFYSVGIGQISSEVPQNLSASRPQDRQFILSSKKLLLSDSGFYLCAGRDYSYNEQFFGPGTRLTVL.

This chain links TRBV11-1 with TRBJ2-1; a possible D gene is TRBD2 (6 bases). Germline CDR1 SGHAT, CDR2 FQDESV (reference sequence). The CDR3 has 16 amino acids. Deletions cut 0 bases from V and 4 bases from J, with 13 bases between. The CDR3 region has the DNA TGTGCCAGCAGCTTAGCGATAGCGGACCCATACAATGAGCAGTTCTTC. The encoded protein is CASSLAIADPYNEQFF. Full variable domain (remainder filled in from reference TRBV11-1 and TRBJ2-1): EAEVAQSPRYKITEKSQAVAFWCDPISGHATLYWYRQILGQGPELLVQFQDESVVDDSQLPKDRFSAERLKGVDSTLKIQPAELGDSAMYLCASSLAIADPYNEQFFGPGTRLTVL.

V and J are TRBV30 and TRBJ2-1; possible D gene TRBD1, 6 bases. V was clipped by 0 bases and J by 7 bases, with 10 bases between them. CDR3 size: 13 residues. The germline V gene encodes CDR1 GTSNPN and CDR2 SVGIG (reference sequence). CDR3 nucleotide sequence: TGTGCCTGGAGTGTTATCAGGGGAAATGAGCAGTTCTTC. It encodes CAWSVIRGNEQFF.

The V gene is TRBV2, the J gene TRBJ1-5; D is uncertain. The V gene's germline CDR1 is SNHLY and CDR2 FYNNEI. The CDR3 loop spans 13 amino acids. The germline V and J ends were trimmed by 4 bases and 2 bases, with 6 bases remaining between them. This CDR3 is CASSGEGNQPQHF. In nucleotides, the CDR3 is TGTGCCAGCAGTGGGGAGGGCAATCAGCCCCAGCATTTT.

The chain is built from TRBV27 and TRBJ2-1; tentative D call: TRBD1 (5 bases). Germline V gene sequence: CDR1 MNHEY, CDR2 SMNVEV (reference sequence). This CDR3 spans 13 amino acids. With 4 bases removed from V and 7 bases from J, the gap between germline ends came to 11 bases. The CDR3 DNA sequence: TGTGCCAGCAGTTCCGGACATTCGAATGAGCAGTTCTTC. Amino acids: CASSSGHSNEQFF.

CDR3 nucleotide sequence: TGTGCCAGCAGCCCGGGCGAGAAGGCTTTCTTT. It encodes CASSPGEKAFF. J is TRBJ1-1 and V is TRBV6-6; D gene unclear. V gave up 6 bases and J gave up 11 bases, with 13 bases separating them. CDR1 and CDR2 (germline): MNHNY, SVGAGI (reference sequence). The CDR3 is made up of 11 amino acids.

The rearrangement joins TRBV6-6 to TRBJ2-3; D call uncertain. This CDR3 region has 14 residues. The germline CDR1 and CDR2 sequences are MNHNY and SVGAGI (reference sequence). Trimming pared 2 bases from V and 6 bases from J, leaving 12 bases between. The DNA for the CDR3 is TGTGCCAGCAGTTACGTGCCCCAAGCCGATACGCAGTATTTT. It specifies CASSYVPQADTQYF.

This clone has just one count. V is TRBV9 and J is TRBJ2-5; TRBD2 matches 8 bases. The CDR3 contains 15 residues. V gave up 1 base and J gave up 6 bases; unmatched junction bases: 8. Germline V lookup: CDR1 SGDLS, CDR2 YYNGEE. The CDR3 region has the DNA TGTGCCAGCAGCGTATCCGGGGGGGAAATAAAGACCCAGTACTTC. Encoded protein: CASSVSGGEIKTQYF.

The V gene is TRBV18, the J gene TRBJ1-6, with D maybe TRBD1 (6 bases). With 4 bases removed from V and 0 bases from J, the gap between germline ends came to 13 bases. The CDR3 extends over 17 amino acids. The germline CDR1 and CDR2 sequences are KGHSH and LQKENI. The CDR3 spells CASSRQTGSSYNSPLHF. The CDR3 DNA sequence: TGTGCCAGCTCACGACAGACAGGTTCCTCCTATAATTCACCCCTCCACTTT.

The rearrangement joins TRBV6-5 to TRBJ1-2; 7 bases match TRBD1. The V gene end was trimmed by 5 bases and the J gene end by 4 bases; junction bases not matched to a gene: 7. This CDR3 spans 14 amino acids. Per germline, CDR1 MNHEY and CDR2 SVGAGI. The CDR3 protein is CASSPTWTGYGYTF. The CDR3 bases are TGTGCCAGCAGTCCAACTTGGACAGGCTATGGCTACACCTTC.

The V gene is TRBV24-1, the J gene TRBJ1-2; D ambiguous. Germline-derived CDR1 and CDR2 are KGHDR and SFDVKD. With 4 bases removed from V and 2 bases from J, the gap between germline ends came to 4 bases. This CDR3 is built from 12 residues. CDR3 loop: CATSDSNYGYTF. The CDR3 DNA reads TGTGCCACCAGTGACAGCAACTATGGCTACACCTTC.